The 10 T cell receptor beta chains below all came from one sample that was sequenced in a study of cytomegalovirus exposure and HLA in healthy donors. Primers for the PCR totalled 60 Vbeta and 13 Jbeta. Clones were read by immunoSEQ multiplex PCR, and TCRdb kept only the in-frame ones, dropping some. In the table there are about 210,000 clones, approximately 82% of which are singletons. The sequenced sample consisted of PBMCs. The origin of the receptors is a woman between 45 and 60 years old in good health and CMV-seropositive.

This chain connects TRBV7-6 to TRBJ2-7; a possible D gene is TRBD1 (6 bases). In germline, CDR1 is SGHVS, CDR2 FNYEAQ. The CDR3 spans 11 residues. The V end lost 3 bases, the J end lost 6 bases, and 6 bases lay between the germline ends. DNA for the CDR3: TGTGCCAGCAGCTTGGACAGCGAGCAGTACTTC. Protein sequence: CASSLDSEQYF.

V usage is TRBV19 and J usage is TRBJ1-2, with 8 bases fitting TRBD1. After removal of 4 bases from V and 7 bases from J, the junction contained 8 bases not matched to a gene. The germline V gene has CDR1 LNHDA and CDR2 SQIVND (reference sequence). The CDR3 is 14 residues long. CDR3 sequence reads: CASSTDRGYFGYTF. CDR3 in DNA: TGTGCCAGTAGTACCGACAGGGGTTACTTTGGCTACACCTTC.

The rearrangement joins TRBV9 to TRBJ2-1; 9 nucleotides line up with TRBD1. The length of the CDR3 is 17 residues. With 3 bases clipped from V and 0 bases from J, the junction kept 7 bases outside the gene matches. Germline V gene lookup returns CDR1 SGDLS and CDR2 YYNGEE. The CDR3: CASSGQGGGGSYNEQFF. CDR3 nucleotides: TGTGCCAGCAGCGGACAGGGGGGGGGAGGCTCCTACAATGAGCAGTTCTTC.

The J gene is TRBJ1-2, the V gene TRBV30; 7 bases are shared with TRBD1. The CDR3 has 14 amino acids. With V trimmed by 0 bases and J by 6 bases, 7 bases remained unmatched. The V gene's germline CDR1 is GTSNPN and CDR2 SVGIG (reference sequence). CDR3 nucleotide sequence: TGTGCCTGGAGTGTCGGGACAGAGGGAAATGGCTACACCTTC. This sequence encodes CAWSVGTEGNGYTF.

The CDR3: CASSAGLAGLNEKLFF. CDR3 DNA: TGTGCCAGCAGCGCAGGGCTGGCAGGCCTCAATGAAAAACTGTTTTTT. The genes are TRBV7-2 and TRBJ1-4; the D gene is possibly TRBD1 (5 bases). V was clipped by 5 bases and J by 5 bases, with 18 bases between them. CDR3 length equals 16 residues. The V gene's germline CDR1 is SGHTA and CDR2 FQGNSA.

This clone was observed a handful of times. The rearrangement joins TRBV4-1 to TRBJ2-7; D may be TRBD1 (5 bases). Germline values: CDR1 MGHRA, CDR2 YSYEKL. V was trimmed by 1 base and J by 2 bases, leaving 21 bases between them. The CDR3 extends over 18 amino acids. CDR3 coding DNA: TGCGCCAGCAGCCAAGTTGATTTTCTGGGGCAGGGCCCCTACGAGCAGTACTTC. Residues: CASSQVDFLGQGPYEQYF.

The chain employs TRBV6-5 and TRBJ2-7; 8 positions match TRBD2. Germline V lookup: CDR1 MNHEY, CDR2 SVGAGI. V was pared by 8 bases and J by 1 base, with 10 bases of the junction left unmatched. The CDR3 covers 15 residues. The CDR3 sequence: CASWARGDLSYEQYF. CDR3 bases: TGTGCCAGCTGGGCGCGGGGGGACCTTTCCTACGAGCAGTACTTC.

V and J are TRBV7-2 and TRBJ1-2; 9 bases map to TRBD1. The CDR3 sequence is 16 residues long. CDR1 is SGHTA, CDR2 FQGNSA, per germline. V gave up 2 bases and J gave up 5 bases; unmatched junction bases: 9. The CDR3, as DNA: TGTGCCAGCAGCTTAAGGGTGAGGACAGGGGTATATGGCTACACCTTC. Translation gives CASSLRVRTGVYGYTF.

This clone was seen more than once but under ten times. V is TRBV19 and J is TRBJ1-1; D is possibly TRBD1 (5 bases). Trimming cost V 3 bases and J 6 bases, with 11 bases left between them. Germline CDR1 is LNHDA and CDR2 is SQIVND (reference sequence). The CDR3 covers 13 residues. CDR3 amino acids: CASSIGQGAEAFF. The CDR3 bases are TGTGCCAGTAGTATTGGGCAGGGTGCTGAAGCTTTCTTT.

The chain joins TRBV5-1 to TRBJ2-7, with D maybe TRBD2 (6 bases). V lost 3 bases, J lost 1 base, and 8 bases lay in between. The CDR3 extends over 13 amino acids. Germline-derived CDR1 and CDR2 are SGHRS and YFSETQ. As DNA, the CDR3 is TGCGCCAGCAGCTCGGGGGATTCCTACGAGCAGTACTTC. It encodes CASSSGDSYEQYF.